A selection of T cell receptor beta chains follows, all from one sample in a study of OX40 agonist ivuxolimab in advanced cancers. Using immunoSEQ multiplex PCR, the repertoire was profiled, and TCRdb retains in-frame clones only, with some absent. Among roughly 35,000 clones listed, over 75% were seen once. This material consisted of CD4+ or CD8+ T cells sorted from blood, taken in a trial of the OX40 agonist ivuxolimab. The receptors stem from an adult with an advanced solid tumor such as melanoma, head and neck, liver or kidney cancer. Each CDR3 is given with its conserved first and last residue. Fields, in order: J gene, V gene, CDR3 protein.

TRBJ2-1 TRBV9 CASSVAFSSYNEQFF
TRBJ1-2 TRBV28 CASSYRDREVDGYTF
TRBJ1-3 TRBV19 CASSSRGTGNTIYF
- TRBV5-6 CASSLSAGAYEQYF
TRBJ2-7 TRBV7-9 CASSSGLAGVDEQYF
TRBJ1-2 TRBV30 CAWSYSGAGRNSYGYTF
TRBJ1-2 TRBV5-1 CASSPGQGPGYTF
TRBJ2-3 TRBV18 CASSPPGPSQYF
TRBJ2-5 TRBV16 CASSLNNGETQYF
TRBJ1-3 TRBV7-6 CASSLTAGVAGNTIYF
TRBJ1-1 TRBV6-1 CASSSRVFAEAFF
TRBJ2-6 TRBV19 CASSLLTGGISGANVLTF
TRBJ2-7 TRBV28 CASSSRWGQGRNEQYF
TRBJ2-3 TRBV6-5 CASSYMGATDTQYF
TRBJ2-1 TRBV10-3 CASIYSDVYNEQFF
TRBJ2-5 TRBV28 CASSFSSGGETQYF